This T cell receptor beta chain came from a study of vaccination and CD4 T cells after COVID-19. Looking at the study overall: Median draw time for post-COVID samples was under 120 days post-diagnosis (range 35 to 161).

From germline, CDR1 is SNHLY and CDR2 FYNNEI. Germline trimming cut 7 bases from V and 5 bases from J; bases unmatched to any gene: 7. There are 14 residues in the CDR3. This sample's treatment: roughly 11-day PBMC culture with coronavirus spike peptide pools or control peptides (ViraFEST assay). Via ViraFEST, peptide pools expanded antigen-specific T cells before TCR sequencing. At days 3 and 7, half the medium was exchanged for fresh IL-2 medium. Sequenced with the Oncomine TCR Beta short-read assay was DNA taken from cultured CD4+ T cells. TCRdb re-analysed the PCR reads in MiXCR, keeping a single row per CDR3 protein. The repertoire has 13,000 or so distinct CDR3 sequences, around 27% of them found once; the top ten carry under 35%. This clonotype rates as medium-sized. The antigen is unknown.

The sequence was obtained from a human donor who received a COVID-19 vaccine. Sequencing used CD4+ T cells from blood, cultured in vitro, obtained before SARS-CoV-2 vaccination. V usage is TRBV2 and J usage is TRBJ1-1; 10 bases match TRBD1. CDR3 in amino acids: CASIYDRGLTEAFF. Written as DNA, the CDR3 is TGTGCCAGCATCTACGACAGGGGGCTAACTGAAGCTTTCTTT.